This TCR beta chain comes out of a study of patients and donors after allogeneic stem cell transplantation. MiXCR, run by TCRdb on the RT-PCR reads, gives a single entry per CDR3 protein. The profile covers over 130,000 distinct CDR3 sequences, with 30% to 45% appearing a single time and around 50% taken by the ten largest. V was shortened by 11 bases and J by 3 bases, with 17 bases between the two germline ends. CDR3 length: 14 amino acids. The sequencing input was blood, either unsorted or a sorted T cell fraction (not recorded which). The receptor's source is a human donor who was either an allogeneic HSCT recipient or a stem cell or donor lymphocyte infusion donor (not recorded which). It is not recorded whose cells these are; they may come from a transplant donor. The chain joins TRBV12-3 or TRBV12-4 to TRBJ1-5; D is perhaps TRBD1 (5 bases). The CDR3 spells CALFRGRDNQPQHF. The CDR3 region has the DNA TGTGCCCTCTTTCGGGGCAGGGACAATCAGCCCCAGCATTTT.